The 24 T cell receptor beta chains below come from one sample, sequenced in a study of shared clonotypes between healthy human individuals. Repertoires were generated with immunoSEQ multiplex PCR, while TCRdb's copy carries only in-frame clones and drops some. In the table there are a few million clones, approximately 96% of which are singletons. The sample comprised naive CD4+ T cells sorted from blood. Subset reported: CD45RA+ positively selected. The receptors shown here come from a man aged 18-30 years in good health.

V usage is TRBV7-8 and J usage is TRBJ1-2, with 7 bases lining up with TRBD1. J was trimmed by 1 base and V by 3 bases; bases with no gene match: 5. Germline V gene lookup returns CDR1 SGHVS and CDR2 FQNEAQ. The CDR3 loop spans 15 amino acids. The CDR3 DNA is TGTGCCAGCAGCTTGAGGACAGGTTATAACTATGGCTACACCTTC. It codes for CASSLRTGYNYGYTF.

This chain links TRBV25-1 with TRBJ1-4; D is undetermined. V lost 2 bases, J lost 7 bases, and 20 bases lay in between. This CDR3 has 17 amino acids. The germline gives CDR1 MGHDK, CDR2 SYGVNS. CDR3 DNA sequence: TGTGCCAGCAGTGAAGAGAGGTCCTCCCGTCGGAGTGAAAAACTGTTTTTT. Its protein product is CASSEERSSRRSEKLFF.

This chain connects TRBV2 to TRBJ2-5, with 8 bases that match TRBD1. V lost 8 bases and J lost 4; bases outside the gene matches: 6. The V gene's germline CDR1 is SNHLY and CDR2 FYNNEI. The CDR3 is 13 residues long. This CDR3 reads CASGDRGGETQYF. CDR3 DNA sequence: TGTGCCAGCGGAGACAGGGGTGGAGAGACCCAGTACTTC. The full variable domain, its missing parts supplied by reference TRBV2 and TRBJ2-5, is EPEVTQTPSHQVTQMGQEVILRCVPISNHLYFYWYRQILGQKVEFLVSFYNNEISEKSEIFDDQFSVERPDGSNFTLKIRSTKLEDSAMYFCASGDRGGETQYFGPGTRLLVL.

The V gene is TRBV7-3, the J gene TRBJ2-7, with D tentatively TRBD1 (6 bases). In germline, CDR1 is SGHTA, CDR2 FQGTGA. This CDR3 spans 14 amino acids. V was shortened by 4 bases and J by 7 bases, with 17 bases between the two germline ends. The CDR3: CASSSGDRPGEQYF. DNA of the CDR3: TGTGCCAGCAGCTCAGGGGACCGACCTGGAGAGCAGTACTTC.

The V gene is TRBV27, the J gene TRBJ2-3; 7 positions match TRBD1. CDR1 is MNHEY, CDR2 SMNVEV, per germline (reference sequence). This CDR3 spans 13 amino acids. Losses at the gene ends were 5 bases for V and 5 bases for J; bases not matched to a gene: 4. CDR3 protein: CASSPWTGDTQYF. The CDR3 nucleotides are TGTGCCAGCAGTCCTTGGACAGGAGATACGCAGTATTTT.

The CDR3 region is CASSYSSGGVNEQYF. The CDR3 DNA sequence: TGTGCCAGCAGTTACTCGAGCGGGGGGGTCAACGAGCAGTACTTC. V is TRBV6-5 and J is TRBJ2-7; 10 bases match TRBD2. With V trimmed by 0 bases and J by 5 bases, 4 bases remained unmatched. The CDR3 consists of 15 residues. Germline-derived CDR1 and CDR2 are MNHEY and SVGAGI.

J is TRBJ2-2 and V is TRBV10-3, with a tentative D call TRBD2 (5 bases). The CDR3 length is 15 residues. Germline V gene sequence: CDR1 ENHRY, CDR2 SYGVKD. Trimming took off 0 bases at V and 6 bases at J, with 11 bases between the two ends. The CDR3 nucleotides are TGTGCCATCAGTGAGTCCGTCAGCGGAGCCGGGGAGCTGTTTTTT. Protein: CAISESVSGAGELFF.

The chain uses TRBV4-2 and TRBJ2-3; D remains unclear. Germline CDR1 LGHNA, CDR2 YNFKEQ. V lost 1 base and J lost 8, with 10 bases in between. CDR3 length: 13 amino acids. The CDR3, as DNA: TGTGCCAGCAGCCAAGGCCTGGTACGTACGCAGTATTTT. Translating it yields CASSQGLVRTQYF.

This clone has a single count. This chain links TRBV7-8 with TRBJ1-5; 9 nucleotides line up with TRBD1. Unmatched junction bases numbered 3, after V lost 3 bases and J lost 3 bases. Germline lookup yields CDR1 SGHVS and CDR2 FQNEAQ. The CDR3 loop spans 15 amino acids. CDR3: CASSFTGGDNQPQHF. The DNA for the CDR3 is TGTGCCAGCAGCTTCACAGGGGGCGACAATCAGCCCCAGCATTTT.

The chain carries TRBV7-9 and TRBJ2-5; TRBD2 agrees at 13 bases. There are 16 residues in the CDR3. Per germline, CDR1 SEHNR and CDR2 FQNEAQ (reference sequence). J gave up 0 bases and V 4 bases, and 2 bases lay outside the gene matches. CDR3 nucleotide sequence: TGTGCCAGCAGCTCGACTAGCGGGGGGCACCAAGAGACCCAGTACTTC. Protein product: CASSSTSGGHQETQYF.

V gene TRBV2 combines with J gene TRBJ2-7; 7 nucleotides agree with TRBD1. This CDR3 has 14 residues. V shed 5 bases and J 3 bases; nucleotides not matched to a gene: 7. Germline V lookup: CDR1 SNHLY, CDR2 FYNNEI. The CDR3 sequence is CASSRDSGIYEQYF. The CDR3 DNA is TGTGCCAGCAGTCGGGACAGCGGTATCTACGAGCAGTACTTC.

The chain carries TRBV6-5 and TRBJ2-3; 8 positions match TRBD2. From germline, CDR1 is MNHEY and CDR2 SVGAGI. With V trimmed by 6 bases and J by 1 base, 6 bases remained unmatched. There are 15 residues in the CDR3. Here the CDR3 DNA reads TGTGCCAGCAGGGCGACTAGCGTCGGCACAGATACGCAGTATTTT. This codes for CASRATSVGTDTQYF.

The chain has TRBV7-3 and TRBJ2-7; D might be TRBD2 (5 bases). Trimming pared 4 bases from V and 6 bases from J, leaving 13 bases between. This CDR3 is built from 13 residues. Looked up from germline, CDR1 is SGHTA and CDR2 is FQGTGA. The chain's CDR3 is CASSSPSSPEQYF. For the CDR3, the DNA is TGTGCCAGCAGCTCTCCTAGCTCCCCCGAGCAGTACTTC.

The chain joins TRBV6-1 to TRBJ2-7; D not certain. CDR3 length: 15 residues. Germline assignment: CDR1 MNHNS and CDR2 SASEGT. The V gene lost 0 bases and the J gene lost 0 bases, with 9 bases spanning the gap. The DNA of the CDR3 is TGTGCCAGCAGTGAAGCCAGCCGGAGCTCCTACGAGCAGTACTTC. Protein product: CASSEASRSSYEQYF.

V gene TRBV7-2 combines with J gene TRBJ2-1; D perhaps matches TRBD2 (5 bases). Germline assignment: CDR1 SGHTA and CDR2 FQGNSA. V lost 5 bases and J lost 8, with 7 bases in between. This CDR3 spans 11 amino acids. CDR3 sequence reads: CASSPDYEQFF. The CDR3 region has the DNA TGTGCCAGCAGCCCGGACTATGAGCAGTTCTTC.

This rearrangement joins TRBV28 to TRBJ2-7; D might be TRBD1 (6 bases). Germline lookup yields CDR1 MDHEN and CDR2 SYDVKM. Between the trimmed V and J ends, which lost 1 base and 1 base, there was a span of 17 bases. The length of the CDR3 is 17 residues. In DNA form, the CDR3 reads TGTGCCAGCAGTTTATCATCATGGGGGCCGAGGTCCTACGAGCAGTACTTC. This sequence encodes CASSLSSWGPRSYEQYF.

This clone was picked up one time. This chain uses TRBV6-5 with TRBJ1-2; D possibly corresponds to TRBD1 (6 bases). Germline V CDR1 and CDR2: MNHEY, SVGAGI. The CDR3 runs 15 residues. V was pared by 0 bases and J by 3 bases, with 11 bases between. The CDR3 loop is CASSYSWKGDYGYTF. The CDR3 nucleotides are TGTGCCAGCAGTTACTCGTGGAAGGGGGACTATGGCTACACCTTC.

J is TRBJ2-7 and V is TRBV1; TRBD2, the table's D call, was not compared with the DNA. TRBV1 is given as a pseudogene. The CDR3 is 16 residues long. The CDR3 region has the DNA TGCACCAGCAGCCAGCCCGGGACTAGCGGGGCCTACGAGCAGTACTTC. Its translation is CTSSQPGTSGAYEQYF.

This chain connects TRBV29-1 to TRBJ1-1; 8 bases line up with TRBD1. V shed 3 bases, J shed 7 bases, and the junction held 10 bases outside the gene matches. Germline CDR1 reads SQVTM; CDR2 reads ANQGSEA. The CDR3 consists of 14 residues. The CDR3 protein is CSVEIIQGAGEAFF. The DNA for the CDR3 is TGCAGCGTTGAGATTATTCAGGGGGCCGGTGAAGCTTTCTTT.

The rearrangement uses TRBV23-1 and TRBJ1-5; 9 positions match TRBD1. TRBV23-1 is reported as an ORF; its role is uncertain. J lost 5 bases, V lost 0 bases, and 8 bases had no gene match. The CDR3 has 17 amino acids. CDR3 nucleotides: TGCGCCAGCAGTCAATCACAGGACAGGGGTTGGGATCAGCCCCAGCATTTT. The encoded protein is CASSQSQDRGWDQPQHF.

The chain carries TRBV27 and TRBJ2-2; TRBD2 aligns across 7 bases. CDR1 MNHEY and CDR2 SMNVEV come from the germline V gene (reference sequence). J lost 3 bases, V lost 7 bases, and 8 bases had no gene match. The CDR3 has 15 residues. As DNA, the CDR3 is TGTGCCAGCAAGCACGGGGGGAGATACACCGGGGAGCTGTTTTTT. Translating it yields CASKHGGRYTGELFF.

The V gene is TRBV5-4, the J gene TRBJ2-3; 7 bases line up with TRBD2. The CDR3 has 17 residues. V lost 4 bases, J lost 5 bases, and 16 bases stayed unmatched. CDR1 is SGHNT, CDR2 YYREEE, per germline (reference sequence). In DNA form, the CDR3 reads TGTGCCAGCAGCCCCGAGGGTAGCGGGCATTCATTAGATACGCAGTATTTT. As protein: CASSPEGSGHSLDTQYF.

The gene calls are TRBV5-4 and TRBJ2-1, with 7 bases that match TRBD1. V lost 4 bases to trimming and J lost 3 bases; unmatched junction nucleotides: 4. The CDR3 is 14 residues long. Germline V gene lookup returns CDR1 SGHNT and CDR2 YYREEE (reference sequence). The CDR3 spells CASSTGQSYNEQFF. The CDR3 bases are TGTGCCAGCAGCACGGGACAGAGCTACAATGAGCAGTTCTTC.

Turning to this clone: The junction differs from germline at one of its ends, possibly a read error. The V and J genes are TRBV19 and TRBJ1-6; 9 bases map to TRBD1. Looked up from germline, CDR1 is LNHDA and CDR2 is SQIVND (reference sequence). The CDR3 covers 15 residues. CDR3 in amino acids: CASSIGDRVQSPLHF. The CDR3 coding sequence is TGTGCCAGTAGCATAGGGGACAGGGTGCAATCACCCCTCCACTTT.